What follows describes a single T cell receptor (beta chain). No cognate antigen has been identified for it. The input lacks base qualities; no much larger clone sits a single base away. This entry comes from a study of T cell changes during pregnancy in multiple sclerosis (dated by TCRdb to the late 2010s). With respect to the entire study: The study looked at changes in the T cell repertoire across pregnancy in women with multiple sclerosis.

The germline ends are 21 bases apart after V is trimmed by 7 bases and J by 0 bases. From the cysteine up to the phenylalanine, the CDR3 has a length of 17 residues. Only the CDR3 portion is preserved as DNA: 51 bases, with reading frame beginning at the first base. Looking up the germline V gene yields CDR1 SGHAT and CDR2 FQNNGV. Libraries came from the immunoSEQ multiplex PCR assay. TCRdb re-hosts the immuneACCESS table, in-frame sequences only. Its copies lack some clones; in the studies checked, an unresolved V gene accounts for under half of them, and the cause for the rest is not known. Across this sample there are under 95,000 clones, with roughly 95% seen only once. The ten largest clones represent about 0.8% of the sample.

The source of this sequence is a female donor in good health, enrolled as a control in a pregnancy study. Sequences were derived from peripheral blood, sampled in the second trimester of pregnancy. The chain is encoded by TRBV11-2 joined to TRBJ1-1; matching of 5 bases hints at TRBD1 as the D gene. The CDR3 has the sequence CASKLGEGRTMNTEAFF. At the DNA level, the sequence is TGTGCCAGCAAACTAGGGGAGGGCAGAACTATGAACACTGAAGCTTTCTTT.